This is a list of T cell receptor beta chains from one sample in a study of cytomegalovirus exposure and HLA in healthy donors. Profiling relied on immunoSEQ multiplex PCR, and the TCRdb table lists in-frame clones only, not all of them. In the table there are 85,000 to 120,000 clones, about 85% of which are singletons. The sample taken for sequencing was PBMCs. These receptors all stem from a woman aged 18-35 years in good health and CMV-seropositive. The CDR3 runs from the conserved cysteine through the conserved F or W. The order of the fields is clone size, J gene, V gene, D gene, CDR3 protein, CDR3 DNA. A D gene is named only where the DNA matches it firmly. The size entry is marked missing in some rows and otherwise reads once, few, many or a size class.

abundance: .; j_gene: TRBJ2-6; v_gene: TRBV4-3; d_gene: .; CDR3aa: CASSQDSEGTGANVLTF; CDR3nt: TGCGCCAGCAGCCAAGATAGTGAGGGAACTGGGGCCAACGTCCTGACTTTC
abundance: .; j_gene: TRBJ2-1; v_gene: TRBV11-3; d_gene: TRBD1; CDR3aa: CASSAPGQGGNEQFF; CDR3nt: TGTGCCAGCAGTGCCCCGGGACAGGGGGGCAATGAGCAGTTCTTC
abundance: .; j_gene: TRBJ2-3; v_gene: TRBV7-6; d_gene: .; CDR3aa: CASSHRPEESTQYF; CDR3nt: TGTGCCAGCAGCCATCGGCCCGAGGAGAGTACGCAGTATTTT
abundance: .; j_gene: TRBJ2-7; v_gene: TRBV9; d_gene: .; CDR3aa: CASSVGSVAGTYEQYF; CDR3nt: TGTGCCAGCAGCGTAGGCTCGGTGGCAGGAACTTACGAGCAGTACTTC
abundance: .; j_gene: TRBJ1-4; v_gene: TRBV7-6; d_gene: .; CDR3aa: CASSLSRPGSRGEKLFF; CDR3nt: TGTGCCAGCAGCTTATCCCGGCCAGGGTCAAGAGGAGAAAAACTGTTTTTT
abundance: .; j_gene: TRBJ2-5; v_gene: TRBV6-6; d_gene: .; CDR3aa: CASSLTIRETQYF; CDR3nt: TGTGCCAGCAGTCTGACAATCCGGGAGACCCAGTACTTC
abundance: once; j_gene: TRBJ1-6; v_gene: TRBV2; d_gene: .; CDR3aa: CASSSRGGARNGSPLHF; CDR3nt: TGTGCCAGCAGTTCTCGAGGGGGGGCGCGTAATGGTTCACCCCTCCACTTT
abundance: few; j_gene: TRBJ2-1; v_gene: TRBV7-9; d_gene: TRBD2; CDR3aa: CASIDYTGGGDEQFF; CDR3nt: TGTGCCAGCATCGACTACACCGGTGGGGGGGATGAGCAGTTCTTC
abundance: .; j_gene: TRBJ2-1; v_gene: TRBV29-1; d_gene: TRBD1; CDR3aa: CSCPGQGPLGYNEQFF; CDR3nt: TGCAGCTGTCCGGGACAGGGGCCATTGGGATACAATGAGCAGTTCTTC
abundance: .; j_gene: TRBJ1-1; v_gene: TRBV5-1; d_gene: TRBD1; CDR3aa: CASSSSPQGKENTEAFF; CDR3nt: TGCGCCAGCAGCTCTTCTCCACAGGGGAAGGAGAACACTGAAGCTTTCTTT
abundance: .; j_gene: TRBJ1-2; v_gene: TRBV6-6; d_gene: .; CDR3aa: CASTLSGGTYGYTF; CDR3nt: TGTGCCAGCACACTGTCTGGGGGCACCTATGGCTACACCTTC
abundance: .; j_gene: TRBJ2-2; v_gene: TRBV11-3; d_gene: .; CDR3aa: CASSRGRGSGELFF; CDR3nt: TGTGCCAGCAGCCGAGGCCGTGGGTCCGGGGAGCTGTTTTTT
abundance: .; j_gene: TRBJ1-2; v_gene: TRBV10-3; d_gene: .; CDR3aa: CAIRENYRVYTF; CDR3nt: TGTGCCATCAGGGAAAACTACCGGGTCTACACCTTC
abundance: .; j_gene: TRBJ2-2; v_gene: TRBV6-4; d_gene: .; CDR3aa: CASSDSQGSTGELFF; CDR3nt: TGTGCCAGCAGTGACTCACAGGGTTCGACCGGGGAGCTGTTTTTT
abundance: .; j_gene: TRBJ2-3; v_gene: TRBV6-5; d_gene: .; CDR3aa: CASSYSNSHTDTQYF; CDR3nt: TGTGCCAGCAGTTACTCCAACAGCCACACAGATACGCAGTATTTT
abundance: .; j_gene: TRBJ2-5; v_gene: TRBV5-6; d_gene: TRBD1; CDR3aa: CASSHRGRETQYF; CDR3nt: TGTGCCAGCAGCCACAGGGGAAGAGAGACCCAGTACTTC
abundance: .; j_gene: TRBJ1-2; v_gene: TRBV7-9; d_gene: TRBD1; CDR3aa: CASSRDSYYNYGYTF; CDR3nt: TGTGCCAGCAGCCGGGACAGCTATTATAACTATGGCTACACCTTC
abundance: .; j_gene: TRBJ2-2; v_gene: TRBV6-5; d_gene: .; CDR3aa: CASSYVGEGELFF; CDR3nt: TGTGCCAGCAGTTACGTCGGAGAGGGGGAGCTGTTTTTT
abundance: .; j_gene: TRBJ2-2; v_gene: TRBV19; d_gene: .; CDR3aa: CASSIGTRAKTGELFF; CDR3nt: TGTGCCAGTAGTATAGGCACCCGTGCTAAGACCGGGGAGCTGTTTTTT
abundance: .; j_gene: TRBJ2-3; v_gene: TRBV7-2; d_gene: .; CDR3aa: CASSSGTRASGTQYF; CDR3nt: TGTGCCAGCAGCTCCGGGACAAGGGCATCTGGTACGCAGTATTTT
abundance: .; j_gene: TRBJ1-5; v_gene: TRBV6-5; d_gene: .; CDR3aa: CASSIRQGNQPQHF; CDR3nt: TGTGCCAGCAGTATTCGACAGGGCAATCAGCCCCAGCATTTT
abundance: .; j_gene: TRBJ1-6; v_gene: TRBV4-3; d_gene: .; CDR3aa: CASSQDETGGSPLHF; CDR3nt: TGCGCCAGCAGCCAAGATGAGACAGGAGGATCACCCCTCCACTTT
abundance: .; j_gene: TRBJ2-1; v_gene: TRBV7-2; d_gene: TRBD2; CDR3aa: CASSLYGAGGPSIYNEQFF; CDR3nt: TGTGCCAGCAGCTTATACGGAGCGGGGGGACCTTCTATCTACAATGAGCAGTTCTTC
abundance: .; j_gene: TRBJ2-3; v_gene: TRBV29-1; d_gene: TRBD1; CDR3aa: CSVARDRGTQYF; CDR3nt: TGCAGCGTAGCCCGTGACAGGGGTACGCAGTATTTT
abundance: .; j_gene: TRBJ1-2; v_gene: TRBV10-2; d_gene: .; CDR3aa: CASSDPKGPVGGYTF; CDR3nt: TGCGCCAGCAGTGATCCAAAGGGGCCCGTGGGGGGCTACACCTTC
abundance: .; j_gene: TRBJ2-2; v_gene: TRBV10-1; d_gene: .; CDR3aa: CASSELNCLFF; CDR3nt: TGCGCCAGCAGTGAATTGAACTGTCTGTTTTTT
abundance: .; j_gene: TRBJ2-2; v_gene: TRBV7-2; d_gene: TRBD2; CDR3aa: CASSETSVGGELFF; CDR3nt: TGTGCCAGCAGCGAGACTAGCGTCGGCGGGGAGCTGTTTTTT
abundance: few; j_gene: TRBJ1-1; v_gene: TRBV7-6; d_gene: .; CDR3aa: CASSSGLGETEAFF; CDR3nt: TGTGCCAGCAGCTCTGGACTCGGCGAGACTGAAGCTTTCTTT
abundance: .; j_gene: TRBJ2-2; v_gene: TRBV5-1; d_gene: .; CDR3aa: CASSLVRVSGELFF; CDR3nt: TGCGCCAGCAGCTTGGTCAGGGTGTCCGGGGAGCTGTTTTTT
abundance: .; j_gene: TRBJ2-1; v_gene: TRBV14; d_gene: .; CDR3aa: CASSHRLNSYNEQFF; CDR3nt: TGTGCCAGCAGCCACCGACTAAACTCCTACAATGAGCAGTTCTTC
abundance: .; j_gene: TRBJ1-2; v_gene: TRBV28; d_gene: .; CDR3aa: CASSSYYGYTF; CDR3nt: TGTGCCAGCAGTTCTTACTATGGCTACACCTTC
abundance: .; j_gene: TRBJ1-1; v_gene: TRBV11-2; d_gene: .; CDR3aa: CASSLGAGNTEAFF; CDR3nt: TGTGCCAGCAGCTTAGGAGCAGGAAACACTGAAGCTTTCTTT
abundance: .; j_gene: TRBJ1-4; v_gene: TRBV4-3; d_gene: .; CDR3aa: CASSPEGPRSKNEKLFF; CDR3nt: TGCGCCAGCAGCCCGGAGGGCCCCCGGAGCAAGAATGAAAAACTGTTTTTT
abundance: .; j_gene: TRBJ1-1; v_gene: TRBV29-1; d_gene: .; CDR3aa: CSVEVSYEAFF; CDR3nt: TGCAGCGTTGAAGTATCCTATGAAGCTTTCTTT
abundance: .; j_gene: TRBJ1-4; v_gene: TRBV18; d_gene: .; CDR3aa: CASGWPPGIPPKKLFF; CDR3nt: TGTGCCAGCGGATGGCCACCCGGGATCCCCCCAAAAAAGCTGTTTTTT
abundance: .; j_gene: TRBJ2-5; v_gene: TRBV7-9; d_gene: TRBD2; CDR3aa: CASSSRTSGEQETQYF; CDR3nt: TGTGCCAGCAGCAGCCGGACTAGCGGGGAACAAGAGACCCAGTACTTC
abundance: .; j_gene: TRBJ1-3; v_gene: TRBV28; d_gene: .; CDR3aa: CASIGRGASGNTIYF; CDR3nt: TGTGCCAGCATTGGCAGGGGAGCCTCTGGAAACACCATATATTTT
abundance: .; j_gene: TRBJ2-5; v_gene: TRBV11-2; d_gene: TRBD2; CDR3aa: CASSNLAGGIPETQYF; CDR3nt: TGTGCCAGCAGCAATCTAGCGGGCGGGATTCCAGAGACCCAGTACTTC
abundance: .; j_gene: TRBJ1-2; v_gene: TRBV5-1; d_gene: TRBD1; CDR3aa: CASSPGDSLNYGYTF; CDR3nt: TGCGCCAGCAGCCCAGGGGACAGCCTTAACTATGGCTACACCTTC
abundance: .; j_gene: TRBJ1-2; v_gene: TRBV5-6; d_gene: TRBD1; CDR3aa: CASSTSGTGANGYTF; CDR3nt: TGTGCCAGCAGCACCTCCGGGACAGGGGCAAATGGCTACACCTTC
abundance: .; j_gene: TRBJ2-1; v_gene: TRBV28; d_gene: TRBD2; CDR3aa: CASSHYRGTSGGNEQFF; CDR3nt: TGTGCCAGCAGCCATTACCGGGGGACTAGCGGGGGAAATGAGCAGTTCTTC
abundance: .; j_gene: TRBJ1-2; v_gene: TRBV25-1; d_gene: .; CDR3aa: CASRGQGTNYGYTF; CDR3nt: TGTGCCAGCAGGGGCCAGGGGACTAACTATGGCTACACCTTC
abundance: few; j_gene: TRBJ1-1; v_gene: TRBV7-9; d_gene: .; CDR3aa: CASSSPRGAHTEAFF; CDR3nt: TGTGCCAGCAGCTCTCCCCGCGGGGCGCACACTGAAGCTTTCTTT
abundance: .; j_gene: TRBJ1-6; v_gene: TRBV15; d_gene: .; CDR3aa: CATSTGQFNNSPLHF; CDR3nt: TGTGCCACCAGCACCGGACAATTTAATAATTCACCCCTCCACTTT